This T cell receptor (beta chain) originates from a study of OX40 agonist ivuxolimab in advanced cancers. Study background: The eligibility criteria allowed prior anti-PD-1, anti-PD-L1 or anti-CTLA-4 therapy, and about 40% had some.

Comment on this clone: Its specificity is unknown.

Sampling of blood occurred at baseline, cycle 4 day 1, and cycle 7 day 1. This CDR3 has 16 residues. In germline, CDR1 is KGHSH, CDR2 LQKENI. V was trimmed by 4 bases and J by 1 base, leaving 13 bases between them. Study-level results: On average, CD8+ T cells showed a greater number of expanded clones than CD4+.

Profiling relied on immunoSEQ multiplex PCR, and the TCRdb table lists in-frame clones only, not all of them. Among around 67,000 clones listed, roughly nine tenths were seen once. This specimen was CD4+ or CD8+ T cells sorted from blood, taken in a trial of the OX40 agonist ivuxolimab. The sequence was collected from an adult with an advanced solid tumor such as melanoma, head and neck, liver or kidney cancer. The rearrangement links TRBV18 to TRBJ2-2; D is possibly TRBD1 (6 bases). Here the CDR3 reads CASSRLDSLNTGELFF. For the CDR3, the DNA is TGTGCCAGCTCACGATTGGACAGTCTGAACACCGGGGAGCTGTTTTTT.